The 29 T cell receptor beta chains reported below all come from one sample, sequenced in a study of CD8 T cells in ankylosing spondylitis. MiXCR was run by TCRdb on the 5' RACE reads, yielding one entry per CDR3 protein. The table has over 100,000 distinct CDR3 sequences, over 10% seen once; the top ten hold about 4%. Input material: blood, either unsorted or a sorted T cell fraction (not recorded which). These receptors all come from a female donor with ankylosing spondylitis or in good health (not recorded which).

The chain links TRBV18 to TRBJ1-4; TRBD1 might be the D (6 bases). Germline V gene sequence: CDR1 KGHSH, CDR2 LQKENI. V was pared by 3 bases and J by 4 bases, with 12 bases between. The CDR3 runs 15 residues. The CDR3 DNA follows: TGTGCCAGCTCACCCGGACAGCTCTTTAATGAAAAACTGTTTTTT. Translating it yields CASSPGQLFNEKLFF.

This clonotype was seen only a few times. J is TRBJ2-7 and V is TRBV24-1, with a weak D call TRBD2 (6 bases). This CDR3 is 15 amino acids long. CDR1 KGHDR and CDR2 SFDVKD come from the germline V gene. Deletions cut 5 bases from V and 0 bases from J, with 13 bases between. The CDR3 spells CATSVGGESSYEQYF. In nucleotides, the CDR3 is TGTGCCACCAGTGTGGGGGGAGAGAGCTCCTACGAGCAGTACTTC.

This clonotype was recorded many times. The chain has TRBV14 and TRBJ1-2, with a tentative D call TRBD1 (5 bases). Germline CDR1 SGHDN, CDR2 FVKESK. Trimming removed 1 base from V and 2 bases from J, with 11 bases in between. The CDR3 has 15 residues. In nucleotides, the CDR3 is TGTGCCAGCAGCCAAGTAGAGGGGTGGAACTATGGCTACACCTTC. Its translation: CASSQVEGWNYGYTF.

This clonotype occurred many times. The rearrangement uses TRBV9 and TRBJ2-3; D unclear. CDR1 and CDR2 (germline): SGDLS, YYNGEE. The V end lost 0 bases, the J end lost 4 bases, and 3 bases lay between the germline ends. The CDR3 is 12 amino acids. CDR3 in amino acids: CASSVEADTQYF. Here the CDR3 DNA reads TGTGCCAGCAGCGTAGAGGCAGATACGCAGTATTTT.

This clonotype was counted ten times or more. The rearrangement joins TRBV5-5 to TRBJ2-1; D uncertain. The CDR3 spans 16 residues. CDR1 is SGHKS and CDR2 is YYEKEE in the germline V gene (reference sequence). V gave up 4 bases and J gave up 3 bases, with 17 bases separating them. CDR3 DNA sequence: TGTGCCAGCAGCCGAGGAATAGCAGATAACTACAATGAGCAGTTCTTC. Protein product: CASSRGIADNYNEQFF.

Ten or more counts support this clonotype. The V gene is TRBV5-1, the J gene TRBJ1-2; the match to TRBD1 covers 10 bases. Losses at the gene ends were 4 bases for V and 5 bases for J; bases not matched to a gene: 5. Per germline, CDR1 SGHRS and CDR2 YFSETQ. The CDR3 contains 14 residues. Here the CDR3 reads CASSERQGAYGYTF. In DNA form, the CDR3 reads TGCGCCAGCAGCGAACGACAGGGGGCTTATGGCTACACCTTC.

This clonotype was recorded many times. The chain couples TRBV5-1 to TRBJ1-1; 7 nucleotides align to TRBD1. V shed 1 base and J 5 bases; nucleotides not matched to a gene: 8. This CDR3 is built from 15 residues. Germline assignment: CDR1 SGHRS and CDR2 YFSETQ. The CDR3 DNA reads as TGCGCCAGCAGCTTGACCGGACAGGTCGGAACTGAAGCTTTCTTT. This encodes CASSLTGQVGTEAFF.

This clonotype was found many times. V gene TRBV20-1 combines with J gene TRBJ2-7; D remains ambiguous. V lost 6 bases and J lost 1, with 16 bases in between. Germline assignment: CDR1 DFQATT and CDR2 SNEGSKA (reference sequence). The CDR3 length is 14 residues. CDR3 bases: TGCAGTGCCTCCCAGCCAGGTGGATCCTACGAGCAGTACTTC. Translating gives CSASQPGGSYEQYF.

The V gene is TRBV7-2, the J gene TRBJ2-1; D gene uncertain. The V and J ends lost 0 bases and 12 bases respectively, with 12 bases between them. This CDR3 has 13 amino acids. From germline, CDR1 is SGHTA and CDR2 FQGNSA. CDR3 DNA: TGTGCCAGCAGCTTAGCTACCTCCCCGGGGCAGTTCTTC. Translated: CASSLATSPGQFF. Together with reference TRBV7-2 and TRBJ2-1, the CDR3 gives the full variable domain: GAGVSQSPSNKVTEKGKDVELRCDPISGHTALYWYRQSLGQGLEFLIYFQGNSAPDKSGLPSDRFSAERTGGSVSTLTIQRTQQEDSAVYLCASSLATSPGQFFGPGTRLTVL.

The sample holds many counts of this clonotype. The chain joins TRBV12-3 or TRBV12-4 to TRBJ1-2; D unresolved. The CDR3 contains 11 residues. The V end lost 4 bases, the J end lost 8 bases, and 8 bases lay between the germline ends. CDR3 region: CASSSEYGYTF. CDR3 DNA sequence: TGTGCCAGCAGTTCCGAATACGGCTACACCTTC.

The sample holds many counts of this clonotype. The chain's CDR3 is CASTSGGLGDEKLFF. Here the CDR3 DNA reads TGTGCCAGCACCTCAGGCGGGTTGGGGGATGAAAAACTGTTTTTT. The gene calls are TRBV6-1 and TRBJ1-4, with a possible D match to TRBD1 (5 bases). This CDR3 region has 15 residues. The V and J ends lost 7 bases and 6 bases respectively, with 18 bases between them. The germline CDR1 and CDR2 sequences are MNHNS and SASEGT.

V gene TRBV5-1 combines with J gene TRBJ2-5; 13 nucleotides match TRBD2. The ends lost 4 bases at V and 2 bases at J; junction bases unmatched: 11. CDR1 is SGHRS, CDR2 YFSETQ, per germline. The CDR3 loop spans 18 amino acids. The CDR3 loop reads CASSPERGGLAGQETQYF. The CDR3 nucleotides read TGCGCCAGCAGCCCCGAGCGGGGGGGACTAGCGGGGCAAGAGACCCAGTACTTC. Together with reference TRBV5-1 and TRBJ2-5, the CDR3 gives the full variable domain: KAGVTQTPRYLIKTRGQQVTLSCSPISGHRSVSWYQQTPGQGLQFLFEYFSETQRNKGNFPGRFSGRQFSNSRSEMNVSTLELGDSALYLCASSPERGGLAGQETQYFGPGTRLLVL.

On this clonotype: The CDR3 carries no conserved terminal phenylalanine or tryptophan, so it likely arises from a read error. The J gene is TRBJ1-2, the V gene TRBV24-1; 8 positions agree with TRBD1. Losses at the gene ends were 4 bases for V and 5 bases for J; bases not matched to a gene: 8. Germline CDR1 and CDR2: KGHDR and SFDVKD. There are 15 residues in the CDR3. The CDR3 DNA sequence: TGTGCCACCAGTGAACCGGGACAGGCAAAGTATGGCTACACCTAC. It codes for CATSEPGQAKYGYTY.

This clonotype was found many times. This chain joins TRBV9 and TRBJ2-2, with 10 bases identical to TRBD1. The CDR3 covers 15 residues. Germline lookup yields CDR1 SGDLS and CDR2 YYNGEE. The V gene end was trimmed by 4 bases and the J gene end by 6 bases; junction bases not matched to a gene: 6. For the CDR3, the DNA is TGTGCCAGCAGCCTTAGACAGGGGGCGTCCGGGGAGCTGTTTTTT. Residues: CASSLRQGASGELFF.

This clonotype rates as medium-sized. The junction shows a germline mismatch at one end, possibly a read error. The rearrangement joins TRBV5-1 to TRBJ2-1; D not certain. The CDR3 is made up of 11 amino acids. The germline V gene has CDR1 SGHRS and CDR2 YFSETQ. The CDR3 DNA reads TGTGCCAGCAGCTTAGGCAATGAGCAGTTCTTC. Translated: CASSLGNEQFF.

The chain employs TRBV5-5 and TRBJ2-2; no clear D gene. The V end was cut by 1 base, the J end by 8 bases, with 21 bases between. This CDR3 spans 17 amino acids. Germline CDR1 is SGHKS and CDR2 is YYEKEE (reference sequence). In DNA, the CDR3 is TGTGCCAGCAGCTTGAAGGCCTCGCGACTCGAACAGGGGGAGCTGTTTTTT. It translates to CASSLKASRLEQGELFF. The full variable domain, its missing parts supplied by reference TRBV5-5 and TRBJ2-2, is DAGVTQSPTHLIKTRGQQVTLRCSPISGHKSVSWYQQVLGQGPQFIFQYYEKEERGRGNFPDRFSARQFPNYSSELNVNALLLGDSALYLCASSLKASRLEQGELFFGEGSRLTVL.

The rearrangement joins TRBV5-5 to TRBJ1-1, with D maybe TRBD1 (5 bases). The germline gives CDR1 SGHKS, CDR2 YYEKEE (reference sequence). V lost 1 base and J 4 bases, leaving 14 bases between the germline ends. This CDR3 contains 15 residues. In nucleotides, the CDR3 is TGTGCCAGCAGCTTGTTGCAGGGCTTCAGCACTGAAGCTTTCTTT. It codes for CASSLLQGFSTEAFF.

Many counts were recorded for this clonotype. The chain employs TRBV29-1 and TRBJ2-1; TRBD2 matches at 7 bases. The CDR3 is made up of 12 amino acids. Germline V gene data show CDR1 as SQVTM and CDR2 as ANQGSEA. V trimming: 6 bases; J trimming: 5 bases; junction bases outside the gene matches: 4. Here the CDR3 DNA reads TGCAGCGTAGTAAGCGGGAACAATGAGCAGTTCTTC. Residues: CSVVSGNNEQFF.

This clonotype appeared many times. V gene TRBV7-2 combines with J gene TRBJ2-7, with D possibly TRBD1 on 5 matching bases. Germline assignment: CDR1 SGHTA and CDR2 FQGNSA. The CDR3 has 15 residues. The ends were cut back, 3 bases at V and 0 bases at J, with 12 bases in the middle. The CDR3 bases are TGTGCCAGCAGCTTGTCCGACAGAAGCTCCTACGAGCAGTACTTC. Its translation: CASSLSDRSSYEQYF.

The sample holds many counts of this clonotype. The chain uses TRBV29-1 and TRBJ2-7; D not certain. Trimming shortened V by 3 bases and J by 2 bases, and 11 bases separated the two germline ends. Germline V gene data show CDR1 as SQVTM and CDR2 as ANQGSEA. The CDR3 totals 13 residues. The CDR3 DNA reads as TGCAGCGTTGACCCCCTTGGTCCCTACGAGCAGTACTTC. Translated: CSVDPLGPYEQYF.

Concerning this clonotype itself: A read error may produce the germline difference seen at one junction end. The chain couples TRBV20-1 to TRBJ2-2; D perhaps matches TRBD1 (6 bases). Germline V gives CDR1 DFQATT, CDR2 SNEGSKA (reference sequence). The CDR3 has 18 residues. CDR3 sequence: CSGQTMDSYFANTGELFF. DNA for the CDR3: TGCAGTGGCCAAACTATGGACAGTTACTTCGCGAACACTGGGGAGCTGTTTTTT.

This chain connects TRBV28 to TRBJ2-2; possible D gene TRBD1, 6 bases. The V and J ends lost 6 bases and 7 bases respectively, with 12 bases between them. Germline lookup yields CDR1 MDHEN and CDR2 SYDVKM. This CDR3 has 13 residues. The chain's CDR3 is CASSQGLDGELFF. The CDR3 region has the DNA TGTGCCAGCAGCCAGGGGTTGGACGGGGAGCTGTTTTTT.

Many counts were recorded for this clonotype. The chain links TRBV20-1 to TRBJ2-1, with D tentatively TRBD1 (5 bases). Germline V lookup: CDR1 DFQATT, CDR2 SNEGSKA (reference sequence). This CDR3 contains 14 residues. V lost 7 bases and J 3 bases, leaving 16 bases between the germline ends. The CDR3 nucleotides read TGCAGTGGTACAGAAGGGGCCTTCTACAATGAGCAGTTCTTC. As protein: CSGTEGAFYNEQFF.

The chain has TRBV2 and TRBJ2-1, with 11 positions matching TRBD2. Losses at the gene ends were 1 base for V and 8 bases for J; bases not matched to a gene: 4. CDR1 is SNHLY and CDR2 is FYNNEI in the germline V gene. CDR3 size: 15 residues. The CDR3 here is CASSEGLAGIDEQFF. CDR3 sequence (DNA): TGTGCCAGCAGTGAAGGACTAGCGGGGATAGATGAGCAGTTCTTC. Full variable domain (missing parts from reference TRBV2 and TRBJ2-1): EPEVTQTPSHQVTQMGQEVILRCVPISNHLYFYWYRQILGQKVEFLVSFYNNEISEKSEIFDDQFSVERPDGSNFTLKIRSTKLEDSAMYFCASSEGLAGIDEQFFGPGTRLTVL.

The rearrangement joins TRBV5-1 to TRBJ2-3, with TRBD2 as a possible D gene (5 bases). The V gene's germline CDR1 is SGHRS and CDR2 YFSETQ. CDR3 length: 20 amino acids. The V end lost 2 bases, the J end lost 6 bases, and 31 bases lay between the germline ends. In DNA, the CDR3 is TGCGCCAGCAGCTTATCCGGGATGGCGTTTCTGAACCGCGTTTCGGATACGCAGTATTTT. Residues: CASSLSGMAFLNRVSDTQYF.

In the case of this clonotype: A single base separates this from a much larger clone, so it may be a read error. V gene TRBV7-2 combines with J gene TRBJ1-2; D is possibly TRBD1 (6 bases). The CDR3 consists of 14 residues. Germline-derived CDR1 and CDR2 are SGHTA and FQGNSA. In DNA, the CDR3 is TGTGCCAGCAGCAATACGGGACACCGTTATGGCCACACCTTC. The encoded protein is CASSNTGHRYGHTF.

This clonotype was found many times. The rearrangement links TRBV5-1 to TRBJ1-2; 7 bases match TRBD1. Trimming took 3 bases from V and 3 from J; bases not matched to a gene: 8. The germline V gene encodes CDR1 SGHRS and CDR2 YFSETQ. The CDR3 covers 15 residues. DNA for the CDR3: TGCGCCAGCAGCTATGAATCGACAGGGTACTATGGCTACACCTTC. This gives the protein CASSYESTGYYGYTF.

This clonotype was seen repeatedly, ten times or more. V usage is TRBV7-9 and J usage is TRBJ2-1; 7 bases are shared with TRBD1. The V and J ends lost 8 bases and 4 bases, in that order; junction bases with no gene match: 5. CDR1 SEHNR and CDR2 FQNEAQ come from the germline V gene (reference sequence). This CDR3 spans 13 amino acids. The CDR3 reads CASGRQGYNEQFF. The CDR3, as DNA: TGTGCCAGCGGACGACAGGGTTACAATGAGCAGTTCTTC.

This clonotype was observed at least ten times. The V gene is TRBV12-3 or TRBV12-4, the J gene TRBJ2-5; maybe TRBD2 (6 bases). CDR3 length: 13 amino acids. V lost 5 bases and J 5 bases, leaving 12 bases between the germline ends. The CDR3 sequence: CASSIRGRETQYF. The CDR3 DNA follows: TGTGCCAGCAGTATCCGGGGGAGGGAGACCCAGTACTTC.